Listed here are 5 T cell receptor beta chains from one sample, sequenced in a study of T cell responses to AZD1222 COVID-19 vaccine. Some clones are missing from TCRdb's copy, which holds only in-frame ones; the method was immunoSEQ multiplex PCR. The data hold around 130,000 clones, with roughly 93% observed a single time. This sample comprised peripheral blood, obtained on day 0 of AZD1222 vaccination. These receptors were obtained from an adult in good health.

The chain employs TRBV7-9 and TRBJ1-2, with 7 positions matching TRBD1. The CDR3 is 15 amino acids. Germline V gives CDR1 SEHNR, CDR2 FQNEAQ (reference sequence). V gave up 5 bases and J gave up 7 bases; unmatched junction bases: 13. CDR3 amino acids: CASSIGTATFGGYTF. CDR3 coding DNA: TGTGCCAGCAGCATAGGGACAGCCACTTTTGGTGGCTACACCTTC.

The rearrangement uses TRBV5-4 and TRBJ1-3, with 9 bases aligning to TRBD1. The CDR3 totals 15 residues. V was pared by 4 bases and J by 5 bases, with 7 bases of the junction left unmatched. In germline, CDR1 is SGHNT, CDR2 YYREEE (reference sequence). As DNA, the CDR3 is TGTGCCAGCAGCAGTACCGGGACAGGGCGAAACACCATATATTTT. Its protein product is CASSSTGTGRNTIYF.

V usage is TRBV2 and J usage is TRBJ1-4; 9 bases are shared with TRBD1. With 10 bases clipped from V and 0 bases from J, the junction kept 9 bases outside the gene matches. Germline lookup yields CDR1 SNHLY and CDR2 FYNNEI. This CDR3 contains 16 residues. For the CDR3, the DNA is TGTGCCACCCGGGGACAGGGCAGTCCAACTAATGAAAAACTGTTTTTT. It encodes CATRGQGSPTNEKLFF. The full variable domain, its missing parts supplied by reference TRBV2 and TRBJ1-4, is EPEVTQTPSHQVTQMGQEVILRCVPISNHLYFYWYRQILGQKVEFLVSFYNNEISEKSEIFDDQFSVERPDGSNFTLKIRSTKLEDSAMYFCATRGQGSPTNEKLFFGSGTQLSVL.

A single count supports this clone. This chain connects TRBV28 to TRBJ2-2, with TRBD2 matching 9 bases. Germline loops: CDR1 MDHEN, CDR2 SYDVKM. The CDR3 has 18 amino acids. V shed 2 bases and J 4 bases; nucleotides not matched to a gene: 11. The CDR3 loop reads CASSLRGAGGMGTGELFF. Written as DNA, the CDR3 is TGTGCCAGCAGTTTAAGGGGCGCGGGAGGGATGGGCACCGGGGAGCTGTTTTTT. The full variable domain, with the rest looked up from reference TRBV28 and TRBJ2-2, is DVKVTQSSRYLVKRTGEKVFLECVQDMDHENMFWYRQDPGLGLRLIYFSYDVKMKEKGDIPEGYSVSREKKERFSLILESASTNQTSMYLCASSLRGAGGMGTGELFFGEGSRLTVL.

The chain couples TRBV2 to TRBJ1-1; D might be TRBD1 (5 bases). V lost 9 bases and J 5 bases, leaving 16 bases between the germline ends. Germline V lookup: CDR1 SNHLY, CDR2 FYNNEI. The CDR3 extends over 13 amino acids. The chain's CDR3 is CARLVTVETEAFF. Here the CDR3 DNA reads TGTGCCAGGCTTGTGACAGTGGAAACTGAAGCTTTCTTT.